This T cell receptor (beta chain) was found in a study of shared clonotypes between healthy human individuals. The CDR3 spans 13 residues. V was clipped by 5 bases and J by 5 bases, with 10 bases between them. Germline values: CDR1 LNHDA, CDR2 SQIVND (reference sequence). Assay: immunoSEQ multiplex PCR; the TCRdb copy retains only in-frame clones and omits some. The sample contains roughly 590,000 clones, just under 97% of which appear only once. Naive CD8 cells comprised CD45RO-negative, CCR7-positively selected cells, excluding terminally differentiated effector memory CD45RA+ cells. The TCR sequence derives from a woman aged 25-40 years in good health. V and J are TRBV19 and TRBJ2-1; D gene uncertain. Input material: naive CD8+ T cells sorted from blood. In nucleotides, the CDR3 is TGTGCCAGTAGTTTCCACATGAACAATGAGCAGTTCTTC. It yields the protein CASSFHMNNEQFF.